This TCR beta chain was sequenced in a study of T cell repertoires in cytomegalovirus infection. This clonotype was recorded at least ten times. MiXCR was run by TCRdb on the reads, yielding one entry per CDR3 protein. Among around 210,000 distinct CDR3 sequences listed, 5% to 8.5% were seen once. V was clipped by 2 bases and J by 2 bases, with 10 bases between them. Germline V gives CDR1 MDHEN, CDR2 SYDVKM. This CDR3 comprises 15 residues. The chain recombines TRBV28 with TRBJ1-3; D is undetermined. The receptor's source is a human donor in good health (CMV status not recorded). Some clones in this sample may be carry-over from other donors' samples. The sample consisted of PBMCs. The CDR3 spells CASSLSSGTGNTIYF. CDR3 bases: TGTGCCAGCAGTTTAAGTTCGGGAACTGGAAACACCATATATTTT.